This T cell receptor (beta chain) was captured by sequencing in a study of T cells in localized non-small cell lung cancer. Study observations and caveats: Among the top 100 tumor clones, a median approximately 60 appeared in adjacent lung. Longer survival (overall) was linked to higher T cell density in blood. Uninvolved adjacent lung showed peak T cell clonality, exceeding tumor. Heterogeneity within the tumor remains possible, as just one region underwent sequencing.

Sequencing was performed with immunoSEQ multiplex PCR; in TCRdb, only in-frame clones are kept and a portion is missing. The sample lists some 22,000 clones, about 80% occurring once. In regard to this clone: Its specificity is not known.

V was shortened by 4 bases and J by 6 bases, with 18 bases between the two germline ends. This CDR3 has 16 residues. Looked up from germline, CDR1 is LNHDA and CDR2 is SQIVND (reference sequence). This clonotype was sampled from a man aged 35 to 69 with stage II lung adenocarcinoma. This chain joins TRBV19 and TRBJ2-2; possibly TRBD1 for D (6 bases). Sequenced here: PBMCs, sampled before any cancer treatment. The CDR3 DNA sequence: TGTGCCAGTAGTAGTGGGTACAGGGCTTTGGCCGGGGAGCTGTTTTTT. The encoded protein is CASSSGYRALAGELFF. The whole variable domain, remainder taken from reference TRBV19 and TRBJ2-2, is DGGITQSPKYLFRKEGQNVTLSCEQNLNHDAMYWYRQDPGQGLRLIYYSQIVNDFQKGDIAEGYSVSREKKESFPLTVTSAQKNPTAFYLCASSSGYRALAGELFFGEGSRLTVL.